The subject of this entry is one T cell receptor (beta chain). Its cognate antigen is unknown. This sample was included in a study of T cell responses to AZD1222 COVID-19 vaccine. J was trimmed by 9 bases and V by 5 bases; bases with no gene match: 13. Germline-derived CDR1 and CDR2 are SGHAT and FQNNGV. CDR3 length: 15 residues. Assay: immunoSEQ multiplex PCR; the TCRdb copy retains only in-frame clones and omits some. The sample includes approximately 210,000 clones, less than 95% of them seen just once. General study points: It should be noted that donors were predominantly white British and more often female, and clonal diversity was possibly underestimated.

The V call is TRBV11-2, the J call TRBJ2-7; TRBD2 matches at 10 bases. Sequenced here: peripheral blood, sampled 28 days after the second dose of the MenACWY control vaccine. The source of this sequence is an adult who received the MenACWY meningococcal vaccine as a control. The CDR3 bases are TGTGCCAGCAGCCCCAGGACTAGCGGAGCCAAGGGGCAGTACTTC. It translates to CASSPRTSGAKGQYF.